The clone carrying this TCR beta chain was recorded at least ten times. What it binds is unknown. Trimming left V 2 bases short and J 5 bases short, with 9 bases between. This CDR3 is built from 13 residues. Individual cDNA molecules received unique molecular identifiers during library preparation. MiXCR, run by TCRdb on the 5' RACE reads, gives a single entry per CDR3 protein. The sample has tens of thousands of distinct CDR3 sequences; about 15% are singletons. The data derive from a study of early T cells in non-severe SARS-CoV-2 infection. Study as a whole: Chains were not paired, and sequencing was done on bulk RNA from unsorted whole blood. Overall study findings and caveats: Sequences matched to VDJdb favored anti-spike CD8 responses, while private and CD4 specificities were missed.

V and J are TRBV12-3 or TRBV12-4 and TRBJ1-2; tentative D call: TRBD1 (6 bases). This TCR came from an adult who was a healthcare worker with PCR-confirmed SARS-CoV-2 infection or an uninfected control (not recorded which). Material for sequencing was whole blood. This chain's CDR3 is CASSLRGSYGYTF. The DNA of the CDR3 is TGTGCCAGCAGTTTAAGGGGGAGTTATGGCTACACCTTC.